Below, 3 T cell receptor beta chains from the same sample are listed, as sequenced in a study of blood T cell repertoires in COVID-19. Profiled with immunoSEQ multiplex PCR; TCRdb holds only in-frame clones, not every one. This sample yields a few hundred thousand clones, of which around four fifths are seen a single time; approximately 5.4% belongs to the top ten. The sample consisted of PBMCs or T cells enriched from blood (not recorded which). These receptors originate from a woman aged 50 to 60 who had recovered from COVID-19.

A word on this clone: Other DNA sequences within the sample encode an identical CDR3. The J gene is TRBJ2-7, the V gene TRBV11-2; the D gene is possibly TRBD1 (5 bases). CDR3 length: 13 amino acids. Germline V lookup: CDR1 SGHAT, CDR2 FQNNGV. V shed 3 bases and J shed 1 base, with 7 bases lying between them. CDR3 residues: CASSLAGSYEQYF. DNA for the CDR3: TGTGCCAGCAGCTTGGCAGGGTCCTACGAGCAGTACTTC.

V is TRBV7-2 and J is TRBJ2-7, with TRBD2 identical over 9 bases. The V gene's germline CDR1 is SGHTA and CDR2 FQGNSA. J gave up 0 bases and V 6 bases, and 3 bases lay outside the gene matches. This CDR3 contains 14 residues. The CDR3 sequence is CASRWTSDSYEQYF. The CDR3 nucleotides are TGTGCCAGCAGGTGGACTAGCGACTCCTACGAGCAGTACTTC. Full variable domain (rest looked up from reference TRBV7-2 and TRBJ2-7): GAGVSQSPSNKVTEKGKDVELRCDPISGHTALYWYRQSLGQGLEFLIYFQGNSAPDKSGLPSDRFSAERTGGSVSTLTIQRTQQEDSAVYLCASRWTSDSYEQYFGPGTRLTVT.

V is TRBV6-6 and J is TRBJ1-6; perhaps TRBD1 as D (6 bases). The V gene's germline CDR1 is MNHNY and CDR2 SVGAGI (reference sequence). CDR3 length equals 15 residues. V lost 6 bases, J lost 3 bases, and 12 bases lay in between. The CDR3 is CASSRQADYNSPLHF. The CDR3 DNA is TGTGCCAGCAGCAGACAGGCTGACTATAATTCACCCCTCCACTTT.